The sequence of this T cell receptor beta chain was determined in a study of blood T cells in healthy people across ages. Findings of the study overall: Across samples, TCR beta diversity tracked strongly with naive T cell percentage. Estimates of total diversity, which came from one million sequenced T cells, were considered to be underestimates. Per million T cells, the diversity of TCR beta decreased roughly linearly as age advanced.

Next came a second PCR, run for about 7 to 12 cycles, which used a sample-barcoded 5' primer along with a J-beta primer mix. A single record per CDR3 protein comes from TCRdb applying MiXCR to the 5' RACE reads. The table includes more than 650,000 distinct CDR3 sequences, 20% to 25% detected once. On this clonotype itself: Its target is unknown.

Trimming at V came to 6 bases and at J to 15 bases, leaving 4 bases not matched to a gene. The CDR3 is 10 residues long. Germline V gene sequence: CDR1 DFQATT, CDR2 SNEGSKA (reference sequence). Sequencing was done on a sample of blood. J is TRBJ1-6 and V is TRBV20-1; 8 nucleotides line up with TRBD1. This TCR derives from a man aged 65 to 79 in good health. The CDR3 region has the DNA TGCAGTGCCGCGGACAGGGTCCTCCACTTT. Protein product: CSAADRVLHF.